The rows below give T cell receptor beta chains drawn from one sample of a study of identical twins. TCRdb called the 5' RACE reads again in MiXCR, with one record for every CDR3 protein. This sample has 690,000 or so distinct CDR3 sequences, with around 6% found just once. The sequenced sample consisted of naive T cells sorted from blood. These receptors all stem from a man aged 18 to 29 in good health. Both conserved end residues are part of each CDR3. A D gene is named only where the DNA matches it firmly. A row's size may be missing; if present it is once, few, many or a size class.

j_call clone_size v_call d_call cdr3_aa cdr3_nt
TRBJ1-3 few TRBV7-9 - CASSIAGARGNTIYF TGTGCCAGCAGCATCGCGGGGGCTCGTGGAAACACCATATATTTT
TRBJ2-5 few TRBV5-1 TRBD2 CASSLALAVQETQYF TGCGCCAGCAGCTTGGCCCTAGCGGTCCAAGAGACCCAGTACTTC
TRBJ2-6 many TRBV20-1 - CSARGLGPGANVLTF TGCAGTGCTAGAGGACTCGGGCCCGGGGCCAACGTCCTGACTTTC
TRBJ2-3 many TRBV20-1 - CSASRVDFTDTQYF TGCAGTGCTAGCCGGGTGGATTTCACAGATACGCAGTATTTT
TRBJ1-2 many TRBV6-6 - CASSYEQEYGYTF TGTGCCAGCAGTTACGAACAGGAGTATGGCTACACCTTC
TRBJ1-5 many TRBV5-1 TRBD1 CASSWDRGAICNQPQHF TGCGCCAGCAGCTGGGACAGGGGGGCGATTTGCAATCAGCCCCAGCATTTT
TRBJ2-2 many TRBV12-3/TRBV12-4 TRBD1 CASSLLQGVGTGELFF TGTGCCAGCAGTTTACTTCAGGGGGTGGGCACCGGGGAGCTGTTTTTT
TRBJ2-5 few TRBV29-1 TRBD2 CSVVFLAAGWETQYF TGCAGCGTTGTCTTTCTAGCGGCGGGATGGGAGACCCAGTACTTC
TRBJ2-7 - TRBV2 TRBD2 CASMAGGDEQYF TGTGCCAGCATGGCGGGGGGCGACGAGCAGTACTTC
TRBJ2-1 many TRBV14 TRBD2 CATSGLAGSEQFF TGTGCCACTTCGGGACTAGCGGGAAGTGAGCAGTTCTTC
TRBJ2-1 many TRBV7-2 - CASSRSTGYNEQFF TGTGCCAGCAGCCGATCGACGGGGTACAATGAGCAGTTCTTC
TRBJ2-2 - TRBV6-1 TRBD2 CATRGLAGVNTGELFF TGTGCCACCCGGGGACTAGCGGGAGTTAACACCGGGGAGCTGTTTTTT
TRBJ2-7 - TRBV28 - CASTEGVTYEQYF TGTGCCAGCACGGAGGGAGTTACCTACGAGCAGTACTTC
TRBJ1-1 - TRBV5-6 - CASSSGGGSPGATEAFF TGTGCCAGCAGCTCGGGGGGCGGATCCCCAGGGGCTACTGAAGCTTTCTTT
TRBJ2-1 few TRBV7-2 TRBD1 CASSSGQGALEQFF TGTGCCAGCAGCTCCGGACAGGGGGCTCTTGAGCAGTTCTTC
TRBJ2-5 - TRBV6-1 - CASTGLVGETQYF TGTGCCAGCACCGGACTGGTGGGGGAGACCCAGTACTTC
TRBJ2-3 - TRBV5-1 TRBD2 CASSPDRPSGTSTDTQYF TGCGCCAGCAGCCCCGACCGGCCTAGCGGGACTAGCACAGATACGCAGTATTTT
TRBJ1-5 - TRBV5-1 TRBD1 CASSTGTDSNQPQHF TGCGCCAGCAGCACCGGGACAGATAGCAATCAGCCCCAGCATTTT
TRBJ1-1 few TRBV27 - CASMRKGGGTEAFF TGTGCCAGCATGAGGAAAGGGGGAGGCACTGAAGCTTTCTTT
TRBJ1-2 few TRBV4-1 - CASSQDGDVYGYTF TGCGCCAGCAGCCAAGACGGGGACGTCTATGGCTACACCTTC
TRBJ2-7 many TRBV27 - CASSLFSQGGGSYEQYF TGTGCCAGCAGTTTATTCTCACAGGGAGGAGGCTCCTACGAGCAGTACTTC
TRBJ1-1 - TRBV7-2 TRBD1 CASSLRQGQAFF TGTGCCAGCAGCTTAAGACAGGGCCAGGCTTTCTTT
TRBJ2-5 few TRBV20-1 - CSARPSAETQYF TGCAGTGCTAGACCTAGCGCGGAGACCCAGTACTTC
TRBJ2-5 many TRBV12-3/TRBV12-4 TRBD1 CASSYDRVLVETQYF TGTGCCAGCAGTTACGACAGGGTATTGGTGGAGACCCAGTACTTC
TRBJ2-4 - TRBV5-1 - CASSLGFLKDVDIQYF TGCGCCAGCAGCTTGGGTTTTCTTAAGGATGTCGACATTCAGTACTTC
TRBJ1-5 few TRBV27 - CASSWSGVNQPQHF TGTGCCAGCAGTTGGTCAGGGGTCAATCAGCCCCAGCATTTT
TRBJ2-1 few TRBV5-6 - CASSPRGGASNEQFF TGTGCCAGCAGCCCCCGGGGAGGAGCCTCAAATGAGCAGTTCTTC
TRBJ2-6 - TRBV2 TRBD1 CASSEARGTPPSGANVLTF TGTGCCAGCAGTGAAGCCAGGGGGACCCCTCCTTCTGGGGCCAACGTCCTGACTTTC
TRBJ2-1 few TRBV4-2 TRBD2 CASSRREALSNEQFF TGTGCCAGCAGCCGGCGGGAGGCCCTTTCCAATGAGCAGTTCTTC
TRBJ2-1 many TRBV6-1 - CASSESLFSYNEQFF TGTGCCAGCAGTGAATCGTTGTTCTCCTACAATGAGCAGTTCTTC
TRBJ2-3 many TRBV24-1 TRBD2 CATSDPGLAGVSYF TGTGCCACCAGTGACCCAGGACTAGCGGGAGTGTCGTATTTT
TRBJ1-1 many TRBV20-1 - CSAQTTTTMNTEAFF TGCAGTGCTCAGACCACGACCACCATGAACACTGAAGCTTTCTTT
TRBJ1-4 few TRBV3-1 - CASSLLGKQGGNEKLFF TGTGCCAGCAGCCTTTTGGGCAAACAGGGTGGAAATGAAAAACTGTTTTTT
TRBJ2-1 - TRBV5-6 TRBD2 CASSSILAGVNNEQFF TGTGCCAGCAGCTCTATACTAGCGGGAGTGAACAATGAGCAGTTCTTC
TRBJ1-5 few TRBV6-5 - CASSYGKGQPQHF TGTGCCAGCAGTTACGGCAAGGGTCAGCCCCAGCATTTT
TRBJ2-3 many TRBV11-2 TRBD2 CASSLGELAGGSTDTQYF TGTGCCAGCAGCTTAGGCGAGCTAGCGGGAGGCAGCACAGATACGCAGTATTTT
TRBJ2-7 many TRBV7-2 TRBD2 CASTMGGAGYEQYF TGTGCCAGCACCATGGGAGGGGCCGGCTACGAGCAGTACTTC
TRBJ2-1 few TRBV7-2 TRBD1 CASSEDRGIYNEQFF TGTGCCAGCAGCGAGGACAGGGGCATCTACAATGAGCAGTTCTTC
TRBJ2-5 few TRBV7-9 TRBD1 CATSGTGVETQYF TGTGCCACTTCGGGGACAGGGGTGGAGACCCAGTACTTC
TRBJ2-1 - TRBV27 - CASSLKRESTYNEQFF TGTGCCAGCAGTTTAAAACGGGAGTCGACCTACAATGAGCAGTTCTTC
TRBJ2-1 many TRBV10-3 TRBD2 CAISVLQREGSYNEQFF TGTGCCATCAGTGTGCTGCAGCGGGAGGGATCCTACAATGAGCAGTTCTTC
TRBJ1-1 many TRBV27 TRBD1 CASRLTLGTGAFF TGTGCCAGCAGACTTACCCTCGGGACAGGGGCTTTCTTT
TRBJ2-1 few TRBV12-3/TRBV12-4 TRBD2 CASSLELAGGGREQFF TGTGCCAGCAGTTTGGAGCTGGCGGGAGGGGGAAGAGAGCAGTTCTTC
TRBJ2-3 - TRBV12-3/TRBV12-4 TRBD2 CASTRMGLAGTDTQYF TGTGCCAGCACCCGAATGGGACTAGCGGGCACAGATACGCAGTATTTT
TRBJ2-7 many TRBV12-3/TRBV12-4 - CASSFQGPYEQYF TGTGCCAGCAGTTTTCAGGGACCCTACGAGCAGTACTTC
TRBJ1-5 many TRBV20-1 - CSAVLTKGRMSNQPQHF TGCAGTGCTGTTTTAACTAAGGGACGGATGAGCAATCAGCCCCAGCATTTT
TRBJ2-2 many TRBV29-1 - CSVPLPGQTNTGELFF TGCAGCGTCCCCCTCCCGGGACAAACGAACACCGGGGAGCTGTTTTTT
TRBJ2-3 many TRBV10-3 - CAIRASGTDTQYF TGTGCCATCAGGGCTAGCGGCACAGATACGCAGTATTTT
TRBJ2-3 many TRBV29-1 - CSVVLAQTADTQYF TGCAGCGTTGTACTAGCCCAAACGGCAGATACGCAGTATTTT
TRBJ2-5 few TRBV6-2/TRBV6-3 TRBD1 CATTKDRGKETQYF TGTGCCACCACCAAGGACAGGGGAAAAGAGACCCAGTACTTC
TRBJ1-2 many TRBV12-3/TRBV12-4 - CASPRGENGYTF TGTGCCAGCCCTCGGGGAGAGAATGGCTACACCTTC
TRBJ2-1 - TRBV18 TRBD1 CASSATGGNEQFF TGTGCCAGCTCGGCCACAGGGGGTAATGAGCAGTTCTTC
TRBJ2-2 few TRBV20-1 TRBD1 CSASRTGNTGELFF TGCAGTGCTAGCAGGACAGGGAACACCGGGGAGCTGTTTTTT
TRBJ2-5 many TRBV24-1 - CATSEGLETQYF TGTGCCACCAGTGAGGGGCTGGAGACCCAGTACTTC
TRBJ2-7 many TRBV5-6 - CASRISGATLRGQYF TGTGCCAGCAGGATTTCGGGAGCTACTTTACGAGGGCAGTACTTC